What follows are 29 T cell receptor beta chains derived from one specimen sequenced in a study of blood T cell repertoires in COVID-19. Measured with immunoSEQ multiplex PCR; TCRdb has only the in-frame clones, and not every one. The sample has more than 200,000 clones; around 86% are singletons. The sequencing sample was made of peripheral blood. The receptor set was obtained from a woman aged 55-69 years with COVID-19, enrolled during active disease.

The CDR3 loop reads CASRLTVFMNTEAFF. As DNA, the CDR3 is TGTGCCAGCAGGTTGACAGTTTTCATGAACACTGAAGCTTTCTTT. V gene TRBV6-5 combines with J gene TRBJ1-1; TRBD1 might be the D (5 bases). The V and J ends lost 6 bases and 0 bases respectively, with 14 bases between them. CDR1 MNHEY and CDR2 SVGAGI come from the germline V gene. The CDR3 sequence is 15 residues long.

This chain uses TRBV28 with TRBJ1-1; no firm D call. The V gene lost 6 bases and the J gene lost 0 bases, with 11 bases spanning the gap. The CDR3 is 14 amino acids. Germline V gene data show CDR1 as MDHEN and CDR2 as SYDVKM. CDR3 in amino acids: CASRRNRVNTEAFF. The CDR3 DNA is TGTGCCAGCAGAAGGAACCGGGTGAACACTGAAGCTTTCTTT.

The chain recombines TRBV10-1 with TRBJ2-1, with D possibly being TRBD2 (5 bases). The germline V gene encodes CDR1 WNHNN and CDR2 SYGVQD (reference sequence). CDR3 size: 15 residues. The germline V and J ends were trimmed by 3 bases and 1 base, with 10 bases remaining between them. The CDR3 sequence: CASSDRSGSYNEQFF. The CDR3 nucleotides read TGCGCCAGCAGTGATCGGTCGGGATCCTACAATGAGCAGTTCTTC.

The V gene is TRBV5-1, the J gene TRBJ2-2; the D is unclear. Trimming shortened V by 0 bases and J by 1 base, and 7 bases separated the two germline ends. CDR1 and CDR2 (germline): SGHRS, YFSETQ. The CDR3 has 15 residues. The CDR3 reads CASSLGPRNTGELFF. In DNA form, the CDR3 reads TGCGCCAGCAGCTTGGGGCCACGGAACACCGGGGAGCTGTTTTTT.

The chain recombines TRBV5-8 with TRBJ1-2; D ambiguous. Trimming took off 1 base at V and 1 base at J, with 8 bases between the two ends. The CDR3 runs 14 residues. Germline-derived CDR1 and CDR2 are SGHTS and YDEGEE. The CDR3 is CASSLWAYNYGYTF. In DNA, the CDR3 is TGTGCCAGCAGCTTGTGGGCCTATAACTATGGCTACACCTTC. The whole variable domain, filled in from reference TRBV5-8 and TRBJ1-2, reads EAGVTQSPTHLIKTRGQQATLRCSPISGHTSVYWYQQALGLGLQFLLWYDEGEERNRGNFPPRFSGRQFPNYSSELNVNALELEDSALYLCASSLWAYNYGYTFGSGTRLTVV.

The genes are TRBV20-1 and TRBJ2-7, with D perhaps matching TRBD2 (5 bases). Germline V gives CDR1 DFQATT, CDR2 SNEGSKA (reference sequence). The CDR3 runs to 11 residues. V was pared by 5 bases and J by 7 bases, with 12 bases between. CDR3: CSASRTWEQYF. For the CDR3, the DNA is TGCAGTGCTTCTAGGACTTGGGAGCAGTACTTC.

This clone has a single count. CDR3 residues: CATSEAKTGGYNEQFF. The CDR3 nucleotides read TGTGCCACCAGTGAAGCCAAAACAGGGGGCTACAATGAGCAGTTCTTC. V and J are TRBV24-1 and TRBJ2-1, with TRBD1 identical over 8 bases. The CDR3 has 16 amino acids. Germline CDR1 KGHDR, CDR2 SFDVKD. J gave up 3 bases and V 4 bases, and 7 bases lay outside the gene matches.

The chain combines TRBV29-1 with TRBJ1-2; possible D gene TRBD1, 6 bases. This CDR3 is 16 amino acids long. The germline V and J ends were trimmed by 6 bases and 1 base, with 21 bases remaining between them. Germline lookup yields CDR1 SQVTM and CDR2 ANQGSEA. The chain's CDR3 is CSVKMTQGLFNYGYTF. CDR3 coding DNA: TGCAGCGTCAAAATGACACAGGGTCTGTTTAACTATGGCTACACCTTC.

This chain connects TRBV28 to TRBJ2-4, with D possibly TRBD2 on 5 matching bases. Germline assignment: CDR1 MDHEN and CDR2 SYDVKM. The V end lost 6 bases, the J end lost 7 bases, and 16 bases lay between the germline ends. The CDR3 consists of 14 residues. The CDR3 sequence: CASSSAVGANIQYF. CDR3 nucleotide sequence: TGTGCCAGCAGCTCGGCCGTGGGAGCTAACATTCAGTACTTC.

The chain employs TRBV4-3 and TRBJ1-6, with 9 bases aligning to TRBD1. Germline CDR1 LGHNA, CDR2 YSLEER. CDR3 length equals 16 residues. V gave up 3 bases and J gave up 7 bases; unmatched junction bases: 7. The CDR3 here is CASSQGPGQGNSPLHF. CDR3 in DNA: TGCGCCAGCAGCCAGGGGCCCGGACAGGGGAATTCACCCCTCCACTTT.

As for this clone: Other DNA sequences of this sample code for an identical CDR3. In nucleotides, the CDR3 is TGTGCCAGTTCCCCGACAGGGGTCTATGGCTACACCTTC. Protein sequence: CASSPTGVYGYTF. This chain joins TRBV19 and TRBJ1-2, with 8 bases aligning to TRBD1. The length of the CDR3 is 13 residues. The trim removed 8 bases at V and 4 bases at J, leaving 6 bases unmatched. Germline loops: CDR1 LNHDA, CDR2 SQIVND (reference sequence). The full variable domain, completed using reference TRBV19 and TRBJ1-2, is DGGITQSPKYLFRKEGQNVTLSCEQNLNHDAMYWYRQDPGQGLRLIYYSQIVNDFQKGDIAEGYSVSREKKESFPLTVTSAQKNPTAFYLCASSPTGVYGYTFGSGTRLTVV.

For the CDR3, the DNA is TGTGCCAGCAGACGGACAGAGCATCAGCCCCAGCATTTT. It specifies CASRRTEHQPQHF. The gene calls are TRBV6-5 and TRBJ1-5; TRBD1 is a possible D gene (6 bases). The CDR3 contains 13 residues. V lost 6 bases and J lost 5, with 11 bases in between. The germline V gene has CDR1 MNHEY and CDR2 SVGAGI.

This clone has a single count. The rearrangement joins TRBV28 to TRBJ2-1; TRBD2 aligns across 12 bases. This CDR3 comprises 15 residues. Germline loops: CDR1 MDHEN, CDR2 SYDVKM. With 7 bases clipped from V and 2 bases from J, the junction kept 3 bases outside the gene matches. This CDR3 reads CASTRTSGTYNEQFF. CDR3 nucleotides: TGTGCCAGCACCCGGACTAGCGGGACCTACAATGAGCAGTTCTTC.

The table lists this clone with a few counts. The chain couples TRBV5-4 to TRBJ2-1; 9 bases are a match to TRBD1. Trimming removed 5 bases from V and 2 bases from J; junction bases left unmatched: 8. This CDR3 contains 16 residues. CDR1 and CDR2 from the germline V gene are SGHNT and YYREEE (reference sequence). The CDR3 loop is CASRPDTGGTYNEQFF. The CDR3 nucleotides read TGTGCCAGCAGGCCAGACACAGGGGGCACCTACAATGAGCAGTTCTTC.

The rearrangement uses TRBV25-1 and TRBJ2-1; 11 positions match TRBD2. The CDR3 length is 13 residues. V shed 4 bases and J 15 bases; nucleotides not matched to a gene: 8. Germline V CDR1 and CDR2: MGHDK, SYGVNS. CDR3 bases: TGTGCCAGCAGTGGCCCTAGCGGGAGGCCCCGGTTCTTC. This sequence encodes CASSGPSGRPRFF.

The chain has TRBV11-3 and TRBJ2-1, with D possibly TRBD1 on 6 matching bases. This CDR3 region has 16 residues. Trimming took 5 bases from V and 0 from J, leaving 14 bases between them. Germline V lookup: CDR1 SGHNT, CDR2 YENEEA. CDR3 region: CASSAGQFSSYNEQFF. The CDR3 DNA follows: TGTGCCAGCAGCGCCGGACAGTTCAGCTCCTACAATGAGCAGTTCTTC.

This chain joins TRBV30 and TRBJ2-6, with D possibly being TRBD1 (6 bases). V lost 4 bases, J lost 1 base, and 8 bases lay in between. In germline, CDR1 is GTSNPN, CDR2 SVGIG (reference sequence). The CDR3 sequence is 14 residues long. The CDR3 nucleotides are TGTGCCTGGAATAGGGGGTCTGGGGCCAACGTCCTGACTTTC. As protein: CAWNRGSGANVLTF.

The rearrangement joins TRBV19 to TRBJ1-5; D may be TRBD1 (5 bases). Looked up from germline, CDR1 is LNHDA and CDR2 is SQIVND (reference sequence). V dropped 0 bases and J dropped 7 bases, with 13 bases sitting between them. The CDR3 consists of 15 residues. The CDR3 nucleotides are TGTGCCAGTAGTATAGAGGGGGGGAGACACCAGCCCCAGCATTTT. Its protein is CASSIEGGRHQPQHF.

The genes are TRBV18 and TRBJ2-7; TRBD1 matches 8 bases. Per germline, CDR1 KGHSH and CDR2 LQKENI. Trimming at V came to 5 bases and at J to 0 bases, leaving 9 bases not matched to a gene. The CDR3 is made up of 16 amino acids. CDR3 coding DNA: TGTGCCAGCTCAGGTACCACGGACAGGGCCTCCTACGAGCAGTACTTC. Encoded protein: CASSGTTDRASYEQYF.

The chain employs TRBV7-9 and TRBJ2-1; the D gene is possibly TRBD2 (6 bases). The V gene lost 2 bases and the J gene lost 7 bases, with 18 bases spanning the gap. Germline V lookup: CDR1 SEHNR, CDR2 FQNEAQ (reference sequence). The CDR3 covers 16 residues. The CDR3 loop is CASSLSTLAMGNEQFF. CDR3 nucleotides: TGTGCCAGCAGCTTATCAACACTAGCAATGGGTAATGAGCAGTTCTTC.

V gene TRBV9 combines with J gene TRBJ2-2; D is possibly TRBD1 (6 bases). The CDR3 length is 16 residues. Deletions cut 6 bases from V and 0 bases from J, with 15 bases between. Germline assignment: CDR1 SGDLS and CDR2 YYNGEE. In nucleotides, the CDR3 is TGTGCCAGCACCCCCTTGGGGACAACGAACACCGGGGAGCTGTTTTTT. It codes for CASTPLGTTNTGELFF.

The chain combines TRBV29-1 with TRBJ2-7, with a weak D call TRBD1 (5 bases). The CDR3 covers 12 residues. Trimming took off 4 bases at V and 5 bases at J, with 12 bases between the two ends. CDR1 SQVTM and CDR2 ANQGSEA come from the germline V gene. The CDR3 spells CSVVGEFNEQYF. CDR3 coding DNA: TGCAGCGTTGTAGGGGAATTCAACGAGCAGTACTTC.

The sample holds a few counts of this clone. V usage is TRBV28 and J usage is TRBJ2-1; the match to TRBD2 covers 9 bases. The V gene end was trimmed by 6 bases and the J gene end by 4 bases; junction bases not matched to a gene: 16. CDR3 size: 18 residues. Germline V lookup: CDR1 MDHEN, CDR2 SYDVKM. The CDR3 spells CASSLSPISGSGYNEQFF. The CDR3 DNA follows: TGTGCCAGCAGCCTAAGCCCGATTAGCGGGAGTGGGTACAATGAGCAGTTCTTC.

This clone has only a few counts. CDR3 sequence reads: CASSDRADRQGYTF. The CDR3 DNA reads as TGTGCCAGTAGTGACAGGGCAGATCGGCAAGGCTACACCTTC. The chain employs TRBV19 and TRBJ1-2; 7 nucleotides agree with TRBD1. The CDR3 contains 14 residues. Germline CDR1 reads LNHDA; CDR2 reads SQIVND (reference sequence). V shed 5 bases, J shed 8 bases, and the junction held 11 bases outside the gene matches.

V and J are TRBV6-2 or TRBV6-3 and TRBJ1-5; weak D call: TRBD1 (5 bases). This CDR3 contains 12 residues. The V end lost 7 bases, the J end lost 9 bases, and 13 bases lay between the germline ends. Germline V CDR1 and CDR2: MNHEY, SVGEGT. CDR3 region: CASNPDMGPQHF. The CDR3 nucleotides are TGTGCCAGCAACCCGGACATGGGGCCCCAGCATTTT.

The chain is built from TRBV7-6 and TRBJ2-3; 7 positions agree with TRBD2. Germline lookup yields CDR1 SGHVS and CDR2 FNYEAQ. The CDR3 is 15 amino acids. V dropped 1 base and J dropped 1; count of bases not matched to a gene: 2. The CDR3 loop is CASSLVGGGTDTQYF. CDR3 nucleotide sequence: TGTGCCAGCAGCTTAGTTGGGGGGGGCACAGATACGCAGTATTTT.

The chain has TRBV5-1 and TRBJ2-7, with TRBD2 identical over 15 bases. Looked up from germline, CDR1 is SGHRS and CDR2 is YFSETQ. The CDR3 sequence is 16 residues long. The junction had 4 bases not matched to a gene; V was cut back by 4 bases and J by 2 bases. CDR3: CASSRGLAGGPYEQYF. In DNA form, the CDR3 reads TGCGCCAGCAGCCGGGGACTAGCGGGAGGACCCTACGAGCAGTACTTC. Full variable domain (rest looked up from reference TRBV5-1 and TRBJ2-7): KAGVTQTPRYLIKTRGQQVTLSCSPISGHRSVSWYQQTPGQGLQFLFEYFSETQRNKGNFPGRFSGRQFSNSRSEMNVSTLELGDSALYLCASSRGLAGGPYEQYFGPGTRLTVT.

This chain connects TRBV19 to TRBJ2-7; weak D call: TRBD2 (5 bases). The CDR3 runs to 16 residues. V lost 3 bases, J lost 2 bases, and 17 bases lay in between. Germline assignment: CDR1 LNHDA and CDR2 SQIVND (reference sequence). This CDR3 is CASSMNGGSLTYEQYF. The CDR3 DNA is TGTGCCAGTAGTATGAACGGCGGGTCACTAACCTACGAGCAGTACTTC.

The chain couples TRBV6-5 to TRBJ2-2; the D gene is possibly TRBD2 (6 bases). V shed 6 bases and J shed 0 bases, with 11 bases lying between them. The germline V gene has CDR1 MNHEY and CDR2 SVGAGI. The CDR3 sequence is 15 residues long. The CDR3 loop reads CASRRAGPNTGELFF. The CDR3 DNA reads TGTGCCAGCAGGAGGGCGGGACCGAACACCGGGGAGCTGTTTTTT.